The present TCR beta chain was sequenced within a study of technical replicates of blood from several donors. Some clones are missing from TCRdb's copy, which holds only in-frame ones; the method was immunoSEQ multiplex PCR. The sample includes about 94,000 clones, 95% of them seen just once. The J segment lost 6 bases and the V segment lost 6 bases, leaving 19 bases of the junction unmatched. CDR1 is MDHEN and CDR2 is SYDVKM in the germline V gene. The CDR3 totals 17 residues. This clonotype was obtained from a human donor in good health. The V gene is TRBV28, the J gene TRBJ1-1; TRBD1 aligns across 7 bases. Sequencing was done on a sample of T cells isolated from PBMCs. As DNA, the CDR3 is TGTGCCAGCAGCGAAGCGGACAGGAAAAAAAGCGGCGCTGAAGCTTTCTTT. Its translation is CASSEADRKKSGAEAFF.